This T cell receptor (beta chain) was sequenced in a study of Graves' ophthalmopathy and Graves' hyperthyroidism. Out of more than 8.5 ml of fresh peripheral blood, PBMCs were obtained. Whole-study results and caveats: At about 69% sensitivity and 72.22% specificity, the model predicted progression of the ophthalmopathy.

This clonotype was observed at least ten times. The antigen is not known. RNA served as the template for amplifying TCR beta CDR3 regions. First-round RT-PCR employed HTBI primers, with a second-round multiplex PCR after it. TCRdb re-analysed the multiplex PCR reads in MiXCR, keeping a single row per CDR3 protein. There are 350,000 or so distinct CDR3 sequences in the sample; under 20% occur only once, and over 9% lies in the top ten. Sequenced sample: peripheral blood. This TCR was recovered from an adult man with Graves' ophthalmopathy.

The CDR3 nucleotides are TGTGCCAGCAGCCAGACAAGTTTCGATGGCTACACCTTC. It translates to CASSQTSFDGYTF. The rearrangement links TRBV3-1 to TRBJ1-2; D gene uncertain. The CDR3 loop spans 13 amino acids. V lost 3 bases to trimming and J lost 6 bases, with 11 bases between them. Germline V gene data show CDR1 as LGHDT and CDR2 as YNNKEL (reference sequence). The full variable domain, in which reference TRBV3-1 and TRBJ1-2 provide the parts outside the CDR3, is DTAVSQTPKYLVTQMGNDKSIKCEQNLGHDTMYWYKQDSKKFLKIMFSYNNKELIINETVPNRFSPKSPDKAHLNLHINSLELGDSAVYFCASSQTSFDGYTFGSGTRLTVV.